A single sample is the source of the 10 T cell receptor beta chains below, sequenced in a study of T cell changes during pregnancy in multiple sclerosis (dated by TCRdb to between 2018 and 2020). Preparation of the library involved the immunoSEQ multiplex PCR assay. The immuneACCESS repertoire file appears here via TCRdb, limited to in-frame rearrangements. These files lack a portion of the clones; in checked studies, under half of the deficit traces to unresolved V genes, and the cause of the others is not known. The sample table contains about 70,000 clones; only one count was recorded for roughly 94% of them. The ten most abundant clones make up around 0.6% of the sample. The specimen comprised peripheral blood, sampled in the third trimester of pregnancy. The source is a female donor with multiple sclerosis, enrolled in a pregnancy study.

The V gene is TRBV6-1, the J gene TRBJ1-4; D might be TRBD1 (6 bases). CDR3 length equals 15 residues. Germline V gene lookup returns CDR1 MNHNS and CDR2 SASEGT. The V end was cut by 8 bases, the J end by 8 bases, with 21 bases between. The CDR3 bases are TGTGCCAGCGAGGACAGTGGGGGTGGATTGGAAAAACTGTTTTTT. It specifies CASEDSGGGLEKLFF.

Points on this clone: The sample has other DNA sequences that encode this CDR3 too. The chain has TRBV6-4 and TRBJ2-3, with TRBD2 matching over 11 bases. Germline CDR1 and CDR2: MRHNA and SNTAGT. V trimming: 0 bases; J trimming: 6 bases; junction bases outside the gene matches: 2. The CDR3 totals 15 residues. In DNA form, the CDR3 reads TGTGCCAGCAGTGACTCTAGCGGGGGGGCGGATACGCAGTATTTT. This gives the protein CASSDSSGGADTQYF.

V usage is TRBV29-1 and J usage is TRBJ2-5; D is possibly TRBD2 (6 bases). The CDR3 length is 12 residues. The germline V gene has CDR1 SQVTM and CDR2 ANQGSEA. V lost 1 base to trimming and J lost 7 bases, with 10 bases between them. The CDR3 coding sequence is TGCAGCGTTGAAGCTTGGAGGGGGACCCAGTACTTC. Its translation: CSVEAWRGTQYF. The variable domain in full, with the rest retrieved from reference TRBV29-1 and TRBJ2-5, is SAVISQKPSRDICQRGTSLTIQCQVDSQVTMMFWYRQQPGQSLTLIATANQGSEATYESGFVIDKFPISRPNLTFSTLTVSNMSPEDSSIYLCSVEAWRGTQYFGPGTRLLVL.

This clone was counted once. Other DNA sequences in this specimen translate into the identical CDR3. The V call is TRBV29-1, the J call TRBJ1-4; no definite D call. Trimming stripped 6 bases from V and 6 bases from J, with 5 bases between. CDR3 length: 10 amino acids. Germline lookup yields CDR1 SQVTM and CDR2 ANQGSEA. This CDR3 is CSVLDEKLFF. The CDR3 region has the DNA TGCAGCGTCCTCGATGAAAAACTGTTTTTT.

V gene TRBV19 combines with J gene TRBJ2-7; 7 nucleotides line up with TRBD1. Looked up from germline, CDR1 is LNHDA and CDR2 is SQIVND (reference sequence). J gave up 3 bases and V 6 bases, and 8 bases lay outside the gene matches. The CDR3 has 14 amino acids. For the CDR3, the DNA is TGTGCCAGTAGCATCCGACAGGGAATCTACGAGCAGTACTTC. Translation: CASSIRQGIYEQYF. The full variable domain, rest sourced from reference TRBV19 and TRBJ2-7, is DGGITQSPKYLFRKEGQNVTLSCEQNLNHDAMYWYRQDPGQGLRLIYYSQIVNDFQKGDIAEGYSVSREKKESFPLTVTSAQKNPTAFYLCASSIRQGIYEQYFGPGTRLTVT.

CDR3 sequence (DNA): TGTGCCAGTATGAGGACTAGCGGGGGAATTGGAGAGACCCAGTACTTC. Translating gives CASMRTSGGIGETQYF. The chain uses TRBV19 and TRBJ2-5; 13 bases are a match to TRBD2. The germline gives CDR1 LNHDA, CDR2 SQIVND (reference sequence). The CDR3 has 16 amino acids. V gave up 7 bases and J gave up 4 bases; unmatched junction bases: 9.

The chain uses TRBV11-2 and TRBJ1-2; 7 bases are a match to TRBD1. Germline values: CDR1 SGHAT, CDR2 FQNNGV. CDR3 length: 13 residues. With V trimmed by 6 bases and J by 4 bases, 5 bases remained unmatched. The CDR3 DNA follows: TGTGCCAGCAGGCGGGACAGTATCTATGGCTACACCTTC. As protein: CASRRDSIYGYTF.

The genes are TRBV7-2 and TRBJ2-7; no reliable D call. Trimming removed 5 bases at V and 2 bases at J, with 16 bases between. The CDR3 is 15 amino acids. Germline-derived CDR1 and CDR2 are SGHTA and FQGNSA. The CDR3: CASSPSGTETYEQYF. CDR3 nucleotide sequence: TGTGCCAGCAGCCCATCTGGCACAGAAACCTACGAGCAGTACTTC.

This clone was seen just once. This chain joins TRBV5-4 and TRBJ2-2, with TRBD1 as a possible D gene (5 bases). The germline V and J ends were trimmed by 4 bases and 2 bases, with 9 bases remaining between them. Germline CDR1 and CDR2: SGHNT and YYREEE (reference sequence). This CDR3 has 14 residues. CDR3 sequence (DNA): TGTGCCAGCAGCATCGACAGAAACACCGGGGAGCTGTTTTTT. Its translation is CASSIDRNTGELFF. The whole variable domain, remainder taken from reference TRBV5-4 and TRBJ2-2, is ETGVTQSPTHLIKTRGQQVTLRCSSQSGHNTVSWYQQALGQGPQFIFQYYREEENGRGNFPPRFSGLQFPNYSSELNVNALELDDSALYLCASSIDRNTGELFFGEGSRLTVL.

The CDR3 DNA reads TGTGCCAGCAGACAATGGGGAGGGACTAGCAAAGTCCATGAGCAGTTCTTC. It codes for CASRQWGGTSKVHEQFF. The rearrangement links TRBV2 to TRBJ2-1, with 9 bases that match TRBD2. V shed 6 bases, J shed 8 bases, and the junction held 17 bases outside the gene matches. Germline CDR1 SNHLY, CDR2 FYNNEI. This CDR3 contains 17 residues.